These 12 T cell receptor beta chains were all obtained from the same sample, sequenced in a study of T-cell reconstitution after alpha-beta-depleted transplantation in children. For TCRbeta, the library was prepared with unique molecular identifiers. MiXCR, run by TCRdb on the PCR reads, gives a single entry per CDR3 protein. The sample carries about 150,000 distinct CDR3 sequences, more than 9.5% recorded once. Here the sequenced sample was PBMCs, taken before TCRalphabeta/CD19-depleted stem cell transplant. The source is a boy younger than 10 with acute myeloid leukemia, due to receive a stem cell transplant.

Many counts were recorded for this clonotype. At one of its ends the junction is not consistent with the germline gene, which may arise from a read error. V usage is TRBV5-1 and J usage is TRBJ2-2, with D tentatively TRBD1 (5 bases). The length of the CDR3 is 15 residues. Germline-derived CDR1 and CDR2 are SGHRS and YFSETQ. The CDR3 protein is CASSLGAGNAGELFF. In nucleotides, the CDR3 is TGCGCCAGCAGCTTGGGTGCAGGGAACGCCGGGGAGCTGTTTTTT.

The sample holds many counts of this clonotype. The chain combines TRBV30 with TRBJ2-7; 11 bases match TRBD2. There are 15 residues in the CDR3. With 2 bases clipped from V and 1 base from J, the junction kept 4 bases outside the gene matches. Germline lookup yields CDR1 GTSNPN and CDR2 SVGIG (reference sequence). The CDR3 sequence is CAWSFGTSGSYEQYF. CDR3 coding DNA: TGTGCCTGGAGTTTCGGGACTAGCGGTTCCTACGAGCAGTACTTC.

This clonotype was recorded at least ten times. CDR3 nucleotide sequence: TGCAGTGCTAGTTCGCTAGCGGATTACAATGAGCAGTTCTTC. Its translation: CSASSLADYNEQFF. The genes are TRBV20-1 and TRBJ2-1; TRBD2 matches 7 bases. Germline loops: CDR1 DFQATT, CDR2 SNEGSKA (reference sequence). The CDR3 runs 14 residues. The J segment lost 4 bases and the V segment lost 3 bases, leaving 6 bases of the junction unmatched.

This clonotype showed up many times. CDR3: CASSFKGFKNIQYF. CDR3 DNA: TGTGCCAGCAGCTTTAAAGGTTTCAAAAACATTCAGTACTTC. J is TRBJ2-4 and V is TRBV7-2; no clear D. CDR3 length equals 14 residues. Between the trimmed V and J ends, which lost 3 bases and 3 bases, there was a span of 9 bases. CDR1 SGHTA and CDR2 FQGNSA come from the germline V gene.

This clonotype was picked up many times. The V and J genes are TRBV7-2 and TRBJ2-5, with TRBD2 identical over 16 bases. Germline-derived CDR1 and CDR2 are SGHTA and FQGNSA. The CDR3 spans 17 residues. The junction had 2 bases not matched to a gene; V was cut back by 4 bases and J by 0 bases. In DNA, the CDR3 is TGTGCCAGCAGCTCGGGACTAGCGGGGGGGTACCAAGAGACCCAGTACTTC. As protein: CASSSGLAGGYQETQYF.

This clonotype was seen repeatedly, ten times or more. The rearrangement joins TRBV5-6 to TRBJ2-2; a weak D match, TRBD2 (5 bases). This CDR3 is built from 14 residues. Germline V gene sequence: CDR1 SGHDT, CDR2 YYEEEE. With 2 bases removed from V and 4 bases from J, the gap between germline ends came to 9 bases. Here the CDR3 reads CASSFDEGTGELFF. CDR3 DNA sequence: TGTGCCAGCAGCTTTGACGAGGGCACCGGGGAGCTGTTTTTT.

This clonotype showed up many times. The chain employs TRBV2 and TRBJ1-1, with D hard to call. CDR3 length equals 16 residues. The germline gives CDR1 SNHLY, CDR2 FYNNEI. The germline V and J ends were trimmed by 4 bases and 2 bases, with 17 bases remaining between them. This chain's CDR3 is CASSATRTQINTEAFF. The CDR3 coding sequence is TGTGCCAGCAGTGCGACAAGGACGCAGATTAACACTGAAGCTTTCTTT.

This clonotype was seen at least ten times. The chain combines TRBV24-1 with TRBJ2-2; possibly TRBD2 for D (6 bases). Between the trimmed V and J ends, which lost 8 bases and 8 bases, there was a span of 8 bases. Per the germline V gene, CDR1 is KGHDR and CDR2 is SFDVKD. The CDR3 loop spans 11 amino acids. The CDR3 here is CATTAGGELFF. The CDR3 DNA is TGTGCCACCACCGCGGGGGGGGAGCTGTTTTTT.

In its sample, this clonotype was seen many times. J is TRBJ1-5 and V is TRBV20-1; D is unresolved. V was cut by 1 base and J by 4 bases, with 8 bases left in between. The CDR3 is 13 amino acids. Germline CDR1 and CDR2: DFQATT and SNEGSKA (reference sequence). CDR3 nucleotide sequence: TGCAGTGCTAGAGCCGATCCTAATCAGCCCCAGCATTTT. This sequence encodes CSARADPNQPQHF.

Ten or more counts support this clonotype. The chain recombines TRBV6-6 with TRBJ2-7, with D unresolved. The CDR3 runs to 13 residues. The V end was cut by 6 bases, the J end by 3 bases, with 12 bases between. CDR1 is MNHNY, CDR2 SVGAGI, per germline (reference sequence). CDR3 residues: CASSPTKDYEQYV. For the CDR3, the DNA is TGTGCCAGCAGCCCTACAAAAGACTACGAGCAGTACGTC.

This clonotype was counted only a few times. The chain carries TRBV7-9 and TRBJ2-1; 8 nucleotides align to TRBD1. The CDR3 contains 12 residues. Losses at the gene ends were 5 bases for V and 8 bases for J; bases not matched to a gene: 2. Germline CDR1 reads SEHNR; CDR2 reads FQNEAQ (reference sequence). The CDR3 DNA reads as TGTGCCAGCAGCACAGGGGGAGATGAGCAGTTCTTC. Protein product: CASSTGGDEQFF. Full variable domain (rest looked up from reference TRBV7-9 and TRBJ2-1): DTGVSQNPRHKITKRGQNVTFRCDPISEHNRLYWYRQTLGQGPEFLTYFQNEAQLEKSRLLSDRFSAERPKGSFSTLEIQRTEQGDSAMYLCASSTGGDEQFFGPGTRLTVL.

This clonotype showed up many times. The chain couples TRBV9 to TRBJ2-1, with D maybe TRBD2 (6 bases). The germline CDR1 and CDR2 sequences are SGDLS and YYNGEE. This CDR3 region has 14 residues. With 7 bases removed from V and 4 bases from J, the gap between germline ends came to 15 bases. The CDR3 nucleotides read TGTGCCAGCTCCGGGACTCAGCTTTACAATGAGCAGTTCTTC. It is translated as CASSGTQLYNEQFF. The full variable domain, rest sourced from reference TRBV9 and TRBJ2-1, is DSGVTQTPKHLITATGQRVTLRCSPRSGDLSVYWYQQSLDQGLQFLIQYYNGEERAKGNILERFSAQQFPDLHSELNLSSLELGDSALYFCASSGTQLYNEQFFGPGTRLTVL.